The clone carrying this TCR beta chain was observed a handful of times. The target antigen is unknown. These data originate in a study of beta chain features in type 1 diabetes. The germline V gene encodes CDR1 SEHNR and CDR2 FQNEAQ (reference sequence). The germline V and J ends were trimmed by 8 bases and 6 bases, with 16 bases remaining between them. The CDR3 covers 13 residues. cDNA synthesis used the whole RNA isolate, giving expressed TCRB sequences. Repertoires were generated with immunoSEQ multiplex PCR, while TCRdb's copy carries only in-frame clones and drops some. The sample records about 740,000 clones, 13% being singletons. Whole-study findings and limits: No resolution was reached here on whether HLA type influences TCRB rearrangement. Cells with high TCR expression could be over-represented by cDNA sequencing. There was a moderate but significant shortening of TCRB CDR3s in all four CD4+ subsets of Type 1 diabetes patients.

The V gene is TRBV7-9, the J gene TRBJ1-2; D may be TRBD1 (5 bases). Specimen: naive CD4+ T cells from blood. The sequence was obtained from a man between 18 and 35 years old with type 1 diabetes. CDR3 in amino acids: CASGKEGSHGYTF. For the CDR3, the DNA is TGTGCCAGCGGCAAGGAGGGGTCCCATGGCTACACCTTC.